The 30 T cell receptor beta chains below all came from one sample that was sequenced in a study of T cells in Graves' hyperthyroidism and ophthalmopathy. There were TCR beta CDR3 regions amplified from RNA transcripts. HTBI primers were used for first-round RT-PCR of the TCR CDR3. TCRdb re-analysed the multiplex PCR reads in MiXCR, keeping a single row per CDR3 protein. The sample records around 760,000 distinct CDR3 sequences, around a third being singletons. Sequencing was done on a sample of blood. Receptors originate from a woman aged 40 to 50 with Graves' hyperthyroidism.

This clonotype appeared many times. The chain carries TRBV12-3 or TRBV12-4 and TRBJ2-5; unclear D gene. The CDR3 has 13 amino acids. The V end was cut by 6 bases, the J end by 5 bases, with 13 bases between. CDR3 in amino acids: CASSSGVGETQYF. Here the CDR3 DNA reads TGTGCCAGCAGCTCTGGGGTGGGTGAGACCCAGTACTTC.

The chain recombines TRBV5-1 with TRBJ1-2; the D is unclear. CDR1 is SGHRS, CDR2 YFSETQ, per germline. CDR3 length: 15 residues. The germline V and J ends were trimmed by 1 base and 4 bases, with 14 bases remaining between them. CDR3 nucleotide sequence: TGCGCCAGCAGCTTGCCGGGTTCCGCCAGCTATGGCTACACCTTC. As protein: CASSLPGSASYGYTF.

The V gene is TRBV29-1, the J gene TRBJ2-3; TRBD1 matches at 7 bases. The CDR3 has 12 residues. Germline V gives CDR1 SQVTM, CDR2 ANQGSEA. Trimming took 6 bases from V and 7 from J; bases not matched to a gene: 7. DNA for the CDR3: TGCAGCGTAGACCAACAGGGGTATACGCAGTATTTT. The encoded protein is CSVDQQGYTQYF.

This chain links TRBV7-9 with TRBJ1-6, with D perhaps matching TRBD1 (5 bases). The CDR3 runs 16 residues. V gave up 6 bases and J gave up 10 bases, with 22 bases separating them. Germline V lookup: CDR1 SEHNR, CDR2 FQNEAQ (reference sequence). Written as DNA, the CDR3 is TGTGCCAGCAGTTACTGGGGCAATGGCGCTCGGTCACCCCTCCACTTT. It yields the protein CASSYWGNGARSPLHF.

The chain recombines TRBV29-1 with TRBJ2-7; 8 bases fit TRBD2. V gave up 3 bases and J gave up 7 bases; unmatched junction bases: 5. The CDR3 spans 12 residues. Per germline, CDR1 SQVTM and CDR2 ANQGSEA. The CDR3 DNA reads TGCAGCGTTGACGCGGGAGGCAGTGAGCAGTACTTC. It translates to CSVDAGGSEQYF.

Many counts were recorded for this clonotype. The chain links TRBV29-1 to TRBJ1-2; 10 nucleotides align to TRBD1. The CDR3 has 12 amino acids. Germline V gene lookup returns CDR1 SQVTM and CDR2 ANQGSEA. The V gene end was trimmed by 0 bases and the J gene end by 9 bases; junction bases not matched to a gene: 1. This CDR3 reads CSVEEDRGSYTF. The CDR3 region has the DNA TGCAGCGTTGAAGAGGACAGGGGGAGCTACACCTTC.

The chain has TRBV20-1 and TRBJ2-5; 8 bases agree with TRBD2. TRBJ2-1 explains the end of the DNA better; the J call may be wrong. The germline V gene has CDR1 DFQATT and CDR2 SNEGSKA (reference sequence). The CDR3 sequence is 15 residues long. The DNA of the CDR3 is TGCAGTGCTAGACGGGGACTAGGGGGGTTTGGTGAGCAGTTCTTC. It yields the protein CSARRGLGGFGEQFF.

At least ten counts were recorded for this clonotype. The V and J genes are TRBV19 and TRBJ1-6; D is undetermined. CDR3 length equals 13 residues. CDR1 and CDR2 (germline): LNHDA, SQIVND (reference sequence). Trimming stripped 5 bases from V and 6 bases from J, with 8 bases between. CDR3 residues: CASSDEINSPLHF. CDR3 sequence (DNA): TGTGCCAGTAGTGACGAAATTAATTCACCCCTCCACTTT.

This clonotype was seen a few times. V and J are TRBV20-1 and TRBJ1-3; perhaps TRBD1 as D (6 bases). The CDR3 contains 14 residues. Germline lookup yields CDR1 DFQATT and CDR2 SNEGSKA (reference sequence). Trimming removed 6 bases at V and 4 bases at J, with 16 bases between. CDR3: CSAEGQKEGNTIYF. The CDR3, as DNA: TGCAGTGCGGAAGGACAGAAGGAAGGAAACACCATATATTTT.

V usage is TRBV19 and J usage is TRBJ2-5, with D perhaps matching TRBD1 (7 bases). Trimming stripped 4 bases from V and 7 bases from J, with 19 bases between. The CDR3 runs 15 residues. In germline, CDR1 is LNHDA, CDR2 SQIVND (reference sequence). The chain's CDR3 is CASSTDRERVGTQYF. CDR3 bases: TGTGCCAGTAGTACCGACAGGGAGCGGGTGGGGACCCAGTACTTC.

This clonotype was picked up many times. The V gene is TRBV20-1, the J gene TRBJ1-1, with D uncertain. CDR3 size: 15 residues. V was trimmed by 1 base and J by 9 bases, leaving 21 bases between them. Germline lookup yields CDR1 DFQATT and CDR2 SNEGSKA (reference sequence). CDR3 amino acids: CSARATHGLAEKAFF. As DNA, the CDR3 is TGCAGTGCTAGAGCCACCCACGGCTTGGCCGAGAAAGCTTTCTTT.

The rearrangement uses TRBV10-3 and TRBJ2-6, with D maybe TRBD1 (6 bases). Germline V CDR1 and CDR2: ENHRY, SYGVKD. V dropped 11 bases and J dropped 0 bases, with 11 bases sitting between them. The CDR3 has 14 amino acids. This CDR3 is CAGPDSSGANVLTF. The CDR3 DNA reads TGTGCCGGACCGGACAGCTCTGGGGCCAACGTCCTGACTTTC.

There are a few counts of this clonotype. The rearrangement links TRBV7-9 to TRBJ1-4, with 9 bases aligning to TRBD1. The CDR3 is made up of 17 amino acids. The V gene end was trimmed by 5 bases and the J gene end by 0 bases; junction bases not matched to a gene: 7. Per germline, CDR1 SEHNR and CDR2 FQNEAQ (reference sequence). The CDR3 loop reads CASSPQGAWPTNEKLFF. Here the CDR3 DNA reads TGTGCCAGCAGCCCACAGGGGGCCTGGCCAACTAATGAAAAACTGTTTTTT.

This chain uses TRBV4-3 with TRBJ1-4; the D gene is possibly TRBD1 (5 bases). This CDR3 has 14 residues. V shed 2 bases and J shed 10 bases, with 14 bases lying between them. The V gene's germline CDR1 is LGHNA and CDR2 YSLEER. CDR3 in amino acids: CASSQLGLRGKLFF. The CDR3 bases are TGCGCCAGCAGCCAACTCGGACTGAGGGGAAAACTGTTTTTT.

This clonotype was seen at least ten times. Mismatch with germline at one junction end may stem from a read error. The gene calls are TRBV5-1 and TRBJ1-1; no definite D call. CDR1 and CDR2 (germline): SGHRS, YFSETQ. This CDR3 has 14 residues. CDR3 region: CASSLAPVNTEAFF. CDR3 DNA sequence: TGTGCCAGCAGCTTAGCCCCGGTGAACACTGAAGCTTTCTTT. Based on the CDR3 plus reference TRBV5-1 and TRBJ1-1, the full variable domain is KAGVTQTPRYLIKTRGQQVTLSCSPISGHRSVSWYQQTPGQGLQFLFEYFSETQRNKGNFPGRFSGRQFSNSRSEMNVSTLELGDSALYLCASSLAPVNTEAFFGQGTRLTVV.

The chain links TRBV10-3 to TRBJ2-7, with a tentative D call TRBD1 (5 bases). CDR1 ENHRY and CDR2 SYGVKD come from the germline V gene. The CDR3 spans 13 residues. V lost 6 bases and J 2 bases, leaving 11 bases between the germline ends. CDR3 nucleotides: TGTGCCATCAGCAGGACATCCGCCTACGAGCAGTACTTC. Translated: CAISRTSAYEQYF.

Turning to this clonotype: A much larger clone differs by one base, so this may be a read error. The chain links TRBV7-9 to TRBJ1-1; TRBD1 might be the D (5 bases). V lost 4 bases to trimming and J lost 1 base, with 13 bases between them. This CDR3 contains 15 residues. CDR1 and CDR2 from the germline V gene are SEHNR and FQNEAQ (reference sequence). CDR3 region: CASSSAPQGNTEAFF. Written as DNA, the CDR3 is TGTGCCAGCAGCTCAGCCCCCCAGGGGAACACTGAAGCTTTCTTT.

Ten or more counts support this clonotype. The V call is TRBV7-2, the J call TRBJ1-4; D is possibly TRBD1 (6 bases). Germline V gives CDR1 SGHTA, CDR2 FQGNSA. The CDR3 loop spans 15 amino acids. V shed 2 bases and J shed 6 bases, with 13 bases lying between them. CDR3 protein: CASSLRGGQDEKLFF. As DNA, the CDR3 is TGTGCCAGCAGCTTAAGAGGGGGGCAGGATGAAAAACTGTTTTTT.

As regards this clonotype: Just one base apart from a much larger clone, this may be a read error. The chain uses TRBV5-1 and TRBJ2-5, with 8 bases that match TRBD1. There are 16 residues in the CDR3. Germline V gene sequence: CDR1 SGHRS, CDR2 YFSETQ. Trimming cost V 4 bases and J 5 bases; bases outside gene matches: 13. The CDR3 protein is CASSAGDRGQGETQYF. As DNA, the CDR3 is TGCGCCAGCAGCGCAGGTGACAGGGGCCAGGGGGAGACCCAGTACTTC.

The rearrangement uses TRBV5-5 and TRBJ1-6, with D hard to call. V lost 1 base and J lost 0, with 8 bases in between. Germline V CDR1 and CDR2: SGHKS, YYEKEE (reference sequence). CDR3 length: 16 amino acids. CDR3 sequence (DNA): TGTGCCAGCAGCTTGCTGCTCAGCTCCTATAATTCACCCCTCCACTTT. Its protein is CASSLLLSSYNSPLHF.

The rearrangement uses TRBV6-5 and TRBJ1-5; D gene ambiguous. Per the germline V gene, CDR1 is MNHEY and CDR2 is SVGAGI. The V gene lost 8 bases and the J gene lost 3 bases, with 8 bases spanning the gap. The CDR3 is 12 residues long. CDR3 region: CASRTFNQPQHF. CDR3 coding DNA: TGTGCCAGCCGTACCTTCAATCAGCCCCAGCATTTT.

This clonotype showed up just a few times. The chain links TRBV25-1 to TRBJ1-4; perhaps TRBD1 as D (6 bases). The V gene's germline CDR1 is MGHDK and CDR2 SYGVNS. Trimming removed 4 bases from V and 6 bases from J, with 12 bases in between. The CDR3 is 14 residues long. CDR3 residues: CASSARGTDEKLFF. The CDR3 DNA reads TGTGCCAGCAGTGCTAGGGGGACGGATGAAAAACTGTTTTTT.

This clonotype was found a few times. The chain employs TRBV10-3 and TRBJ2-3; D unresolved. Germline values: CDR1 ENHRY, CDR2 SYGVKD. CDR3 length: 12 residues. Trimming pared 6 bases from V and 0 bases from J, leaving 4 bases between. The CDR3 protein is CAISASTDTQYF. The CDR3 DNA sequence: TGTGCCATCAGCGCTAGCACAGATACGCAGTATTTT.

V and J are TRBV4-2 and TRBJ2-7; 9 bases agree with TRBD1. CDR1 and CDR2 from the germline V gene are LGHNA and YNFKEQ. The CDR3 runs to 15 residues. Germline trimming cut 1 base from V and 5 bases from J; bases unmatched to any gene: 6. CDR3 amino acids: CASSQVGTGRNEQYF. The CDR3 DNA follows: TGTGCCAGCAGCCAAGTGGGGACAGGGAGGAACGAGCAGTACTTC.

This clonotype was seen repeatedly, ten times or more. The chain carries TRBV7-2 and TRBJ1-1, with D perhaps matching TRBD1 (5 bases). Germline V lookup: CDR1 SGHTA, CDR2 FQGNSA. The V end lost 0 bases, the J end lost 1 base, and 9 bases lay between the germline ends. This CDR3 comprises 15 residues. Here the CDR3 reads CASSLAPGRNTEAFF. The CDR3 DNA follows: TGTGCCAGCAGCTTAGCCCCGGGACGGAACACTGAAGCTTTCTTT.

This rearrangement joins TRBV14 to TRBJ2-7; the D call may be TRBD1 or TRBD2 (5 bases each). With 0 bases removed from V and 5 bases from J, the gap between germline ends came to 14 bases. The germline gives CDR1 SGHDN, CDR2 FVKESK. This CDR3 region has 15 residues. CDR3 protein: CASSQDWGYRNEQYF. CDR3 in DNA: TGTGCCAGCAGCCAAGATTGGGGGTATAGAAACGAGCAGTACTTC.

CDR3 sequence reads: CSAGGKSSYEQYF. CDR3 coding DNA: TGCAGTGCTGGCGGAAAAAGCTCCTACGAGCAGTACTTC. J is TRBJ2-7 and V is TRBV20-1, with D hard to call. CDR3 length: 13 amino acids. Deletions cut 5 bases from V and 0 bases from J, with 11 bases between. Germline V lookup: CDR1 DFQATT, CDR2 SNEGSKA (reference sequence).

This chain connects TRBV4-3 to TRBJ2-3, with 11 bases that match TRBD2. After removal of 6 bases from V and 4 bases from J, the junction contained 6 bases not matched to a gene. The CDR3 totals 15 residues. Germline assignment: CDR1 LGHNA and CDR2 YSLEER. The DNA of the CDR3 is TGCGCCAGCAGGGCTGGACTAGCGGGCGCAGATACGCAGTATTTT. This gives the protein CASRAGLAGADTQYF.

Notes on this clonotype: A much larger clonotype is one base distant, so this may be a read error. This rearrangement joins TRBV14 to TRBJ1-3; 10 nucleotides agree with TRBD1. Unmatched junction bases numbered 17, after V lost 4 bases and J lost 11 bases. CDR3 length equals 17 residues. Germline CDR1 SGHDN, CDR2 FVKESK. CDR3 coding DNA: TGTGCCAGCAGCCGCAAGACAGGGGGCTTATTCGGGGACGCCATATATTTT. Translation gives CASSRKTGGLFGDAIYF.

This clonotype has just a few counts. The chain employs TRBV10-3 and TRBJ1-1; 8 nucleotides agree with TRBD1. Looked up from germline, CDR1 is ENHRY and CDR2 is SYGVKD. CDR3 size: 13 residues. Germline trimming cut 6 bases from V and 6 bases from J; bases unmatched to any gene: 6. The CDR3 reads CAISGEQGAEAFF. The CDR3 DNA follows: TGTGCCATCAGCGGAGAACAGGGGGCTGAAGCTTTCTTT.